This T cell receptor (beta chain) comes out of a study of read filtering for tumor transcriptome and immune sequencing. Molecular barcoded adaptors covering alpha/delta and beta/gamma chains were used on roughly 400 ng RNA. TCRdb re-derived calls from the reads in MiXCR, one entry per CDR3 protein. The sample records 75,000 to 90,000 distinct CDR3 sequences, 10% to 15% being singletons. The CDR3 covers 15 residues. V was trimmed by 0 bases and J by 3 bases, leaving 9 bases between them. Germline CDR1 reads LGHDT; CDR2 reads YNNKEL (reference sequence). There are many counts of this clonotype. The specimen was a population of CD138-negative cells sorted from bone marrow. V usage is TRBV3-1 and J usage is TRBJ2-1; D is perhaps TRBD2 (6 bases). The receptor was isolated from a donor at least 40 years old with multiple myeloma. The CDR3 loop reads CASSQDQGGYNEQFF. CDR3 sequence (DNA): TGTGCCAGCAGCCAAGATCAGGGAGGCTACAATGAGCAGTTCTTC.